The 10 T cell receptor beta chains reported below all come from one sample, sequenced in a study of T cell responses to AZD1222 COVID-19 vaccine. Sequencing used immunoSEQ multiplex PCR; TCRdb keeps in-frame clones, though not all of them. Here the sample spans some 110,000 clones, over 75% being singletons. This material consisted of peripheral blood, taken on day 0 of AZD1222 vaccination. The source is an adult in good health.

This chain connects TRBV7-9 to TRBJ2-7; D might be TRBD2 (7 bases). V was pared by 3 bases and J by 2 bases, with 23 bases between. The CDR3 covers 18 residues. The V gene's germline CDR1 is SEHNR and CDR2 FQNEAQ (reference sequence). CDR3 amino acids: CASSFYRTSGGATYEQYF. CDR3 nucleotides: TGTGCCAGCAGCTTCTATAGGACTAGTGGGGGGGCTACCTACGAGCAGTACTTC.

This clone was found a few times. The gene calls are TRBV19 and TRBJ1-1, with TRBD1 identical over 8 bases. Per germline, CDR1 LNHDA and CDR2 SQIVND (reference sequence). V dropped 8 bases and J dropped 1; count of bases not matched to a gene: 6. The CDR3 runs to 14 residues. As DNA, the CDR3 is TGTGCCAGTCGAGAGACAGGGGCGAACACTGAAGCTTTCTTT. Encoded protein: CASRETGANTEAFF.

V usage is TRBV2 and J usage is TRBJ2-5; 7 bases align to TRBD1. V lost 5 bases, J lost 9 bases, and 3 bases stayed unmatched. The CDR3 length is 11 residues. The V gene's germline CDR1 is SNHLY and CDR2 FYNNEI. The CDR3 DNA is TGTGCCAGCAGTCCTCAGGGGGCCCAGTACTTC. It is translated as CASSPQGAQYF.

The chain is built from TRBV5-1 and TRBJ2-3, with TRBD2 matching over 12 bases. J lost 1 base, V lost 0 bases, and 12 bases had no gene match. Germline V gene data show CDR1 as SGHRS and CDR2 as YFSETQ. The CDR3 covers 20 residues. CDR3 sequence reads: CASSLVGLAGLALGTDTQYF. In DNA form, the CDR3 reads TGCGCCAGCAGCTTGGTGGGACTAGCGGGTTTGGCCCTCGGCACAGATACGCAGTATTTT.

The chain recombines TRBV10-2 with TRBJ2-3, with TRBD2 as a possible D gene (7 bases). Germline V gives CDR1 WSHSY, CDR2 SAAADI. The CDR3 spans 14 residues. Trimming cost V 6 bases and J 4 bases, with 14 bases left between them. The CDR3 sequence is CASRSGGAADTQYF. CDR3 nucleotide sequence: TGCGCCAGCAGAAGTGGGGGGGCCGCAGATACGCAGTATTTT.

The chain is built from TRBV28 and TRBJ1-1; no clear D. The CDR3 is 13 amino acids. The V end lost 6 bases, the J end lost 6 bases, and 14 bases lay between the germline ends. The germline V gene has CDR1 MDHEN and CDR2 SYDVKM. Here the CDR3 DNA reads TGTGCCAGCAGCCTCGAGGTCATCTCTGAAGCTTTCTTT. Encoded protein: CASSLEVISEAFF.

The V call is TRBV15, the J call TRBJ2-3; D gene uncertain. Germline V gene data show CDR1 as LNHNV and CDR2 as YYDKDF (reference sequence). The germline V and J ends were trimmed by 1 base and 0 bases, with 8 bases remaining between them. The CDR3 has 15 residues. The CDR3 coding sequence is TGTGCCACCAGCAGAGCCGTCAGTAGCACAGATACGCAGTATTTT. Translating gives CATSRAVSSTDTQYF.

The rearrangement uses TRBV12-5 and TRBJ1-1; D gene ambiguous. Per the germline V gene, CDR1 is LGHNT and CDR2 is FRNRAP. Between the trimmed V and J ends, which lost 1 base and 7 bases, there was a span of 13 bases. This CDR3 has 14 amino acids. CDR3 sequence (DNA): TGTGCTAGTGGTTTGGGTCTAGTGGGCCTTGAAGCTTTCTTT. This codes for CASGLGLVGLEAFF.

The chain joins TRBV13 to TRBJ2-3; D unclear. The CDR3 has 14 residues. Germline loops: CDR1 PRHDT, CDR2 FYEKMQ (reference sequence). V was shortened by 3 bases and J by 8 bases, with 15 bases between the two germline ends. The DNA of the CDR3 is TGTGCCAGCAGCTTCGCCCCTTGGGGAAGTACGCAGTATTTT. The encoded protein is CASSFAPWGSTQYF.

Points on this clone: The sample has other DNA sequences that encode this CDR3 too. The rearrangement links TRBV27 to TRBJ2-7, with 9 positions matching TRBD1. CDR1 and CDR2 (germline): MNHEY, SMNVEV (reference sequence). The CDR3 length is 16 residues. After removal of 6 bases from V and 2 bases from J, the junction contained 11 bases not matched to a gene. CDR3 nucleotides: TGTGCCAGCAGCTCCAGAGGGACAGGGCCTACCTACGAGCAGTACTTC. Protein product: CASSSRGTGPTYEQYF.